This T cell receptor (beta chain) emerged from a study of T cell clones after liver transplantation. Germline V lookup: CDR1 MGHRA, CDR2 YSYEKL. V lost 4 bases and J lost 7, with 14 bases in between. This CDR3 is built from 14 residues. The protocol was immunoSEQ multiplex PCR, while the TCRdb copy is restricted to in-frame clones and leaves out a portion. Among 95,000 to 110,000 clones listed, 84% were seen once. The TCR was taken from a human patient who received a liver transplant. The T cells may come from the graft donor. The sample in question was CD4+ T cells from blood, obtained about 50 months after liver transplant. The J gene is TRBJ2-1, the V gene TRBV4-1; D possibly corresponds to TRBD2 (6 bases). The CDR3 sequence is CASSPGASYNEQFF. The DNA of the CDR3 is TGCGCCAGCAGCCCGGGAGCTAGTTATAATGAGCAGTTCTTC.